What follows describes a single T cell receptor (beta chain). A read error may account for a junction end that differs from germline. The CDR3 runs to 11 residues. Germline V gene sequence: CDR1 MDHEN, CDR2 SYDVKM. The data were obtained in a study of blood T cell repertoires in COVID-19. TCRdb keeps only in-frame clones here, not all; method: immunoSEQ multiplex PCR. The profile shows some 33,000 clones, around 90% of them singletons. The sample comprised peripheral blood. This receptor was identified in a man in his sixties with acute or convalescent COVID-19. The chain carries TRBV28 and TRBJ1-1; 10 positions agree with TRBD1. CDR3 in amino acids: CASSRDRGKSF. CDR3 DNA sequence: TGTGCCAGCAGCAGGGACAGGGGAAAATCCTTT. The variable domain in full, completed from reference TRBV28 and TRBJ1-1, reads DVKVTQSSRYLVKRTGEKVFLECVQDMDHENMFWYRQDPGLGLRLIYFSYDVKMKEKGDIPEGYSVSREKKERFSLILESASTNQTSMYLCASSRDRGKSFGQGTRLTVV.